This T cell receptor beta chain was sequenced during a study of regulatory dendritic cells for organ transplantation. At the level of the study: Regulatory dendritic cells came from monocytes given vitamin D3 and IL-10.

Clones were sequenced by immunoSEQ multiplex PCR, and TCRdb holds only the in-frame ones, with some missing. The data show approximately 22,000 clones, about 85% seen once. The V end was cut by 1 base, the J end by 0 bases, with 23 bases between. The CDR3 has 20 amino acids. The germline V gene has CDR1 SGHRS and CDR2 YFSETQ. Allogeneic regulatory or mature dendritic cells were co-cultured for four to six days with CFSE-labeled sorted T cells at 1:10. With regard to this clone: Its antigen is still unknown.

The gene calls are TRBV5-1 and TRBJ1-5, with no clear D. The sequence came from a human donor in good health. Sequenced input: naive CD4+ T cells from blood cultured with dendritic cells. Subset indicated: CD45RA+ naive T cells. The CDR3 nucleotides read TGCGCCAGCAGCTTGTTCGTCTTGTGTCTTAGGTTTTATAGCAATCAGCCCCAGCATTTT. Its translation is CASSLFVLCLRFYSNQPQHF.